These 18 T cell receptor beta chains originate from one sample sequenced in a study of blood T cell repertoires in COVID-19. Libraries were prepared by immunoSEQ multiplex PCR; TCRdb keeps only in-frame clonotypes and omits some of them. The repertoire holds 130,000 to 150,000 clones, around 84% seen once, with approximately 12% in the top ten. What was sequenced was peripheral blood. The receptors shown here come from a man in his 60s with active or convalescent COVID-19.

The rearrangement joins TRBV19 to TRBJ1-5; D possibly corresponds to TRBD1 (5 bases). The V end lost 5 bases, the J end lost 4 bases, and 12 bases lay between the germline ends. CDR1 LNHDA and CDR2 SQIVND come from the germline V gene (reference sequence). The CDR3 covers 14 residues. CDR3 protein: CASSYPSGNQPQHF. The DNA for the CDR3 is TGTGCCAGTAGTTACCCTTCAGGGAATCAGCCCCAGCATTTT.

This sequence joins TRBV21-1 and TRBJ2-7; no check of the table's D call, TRBD1, against the DNA was made. TRBV21-1 is designated a pseudogene. This CDR3 region has 11 residues. As DNA, the CDR3 is TGTGCCAGCAGCAAGGGCCACGAGCAGTACTTC. This gives the protein CASSKGHEQYF.

The DNA of the CDR3 is TGTGCCAGCAGTTGGGGACAGGGTGAAGCTTTCTTT. This codes for CASSWGQGEAFF. V usage is TRBV6-5 and J usage is TRBJ1-1; 9 bases map to TRBD1. The CDR3 is 12 amino acids. V shed 4 bases and J 7 bases; nucleotides not matched to a gene: 1. The germline V gene encodes CDR1 MNHEY and CDR2 SVGAGI.

The genes are TRBV13 and TRBJ2-7; 8 nucleotides align to TRBD1. With 0 bases clipped from V and 5 bases from J, the junction kept 3 bases outside the gene matches. In germline, CDR1 is PRHDT, CDR2 FYEKMQ (reference sequence). This CDR3 is built from 14 residues. CDR3 coding DNA: TGTGCCAGCAGCTTAGGCGGACAGGGCGACGAGCAGTACTTC. Protein: CASSLGGQGDEQYF. Drawing the rest from reference TRBV13 and TRBJ2-7, the complete variable domain is AAGVIQSPRHLIKEKRETATLKCYPIPRHDTVYWYQQGPGQDPQFLISFYEKMQSDKGSIPDRFSAQQFSDYHSELNMSSLELGDSALYFCASSLGGQGDEQYFGPGTRLTVT.

The gene calls are TRBV28 and TRBJ2-1; 12 nucleotides align to TRBD2. V shed 6 bases and J 2 bases; nucleotides not matched to a gene: 5. The CDR3 runs to 16 residues. CDR1 is MDHEN and CDR2 is SYDVKM in the germline V gene. CDR3 residues: CASSRTSGDAYNEQFF. The DNA for the CDR3 is TGTGCCAGCAGCAGGACTAGCGGGGACGCCTACAATGAGCAGTTCTTC.

The chain recombines TRBV19 with TRBJ2-5; 7 nucleotides align to TRBD2. This CDR3 region has 16 residues. The junction had 11 bases not matched to a gene; V was cut back by 0 bases and J by 7 bases. Germline assignment: CDR1 LNHDA and CDR2 SQIVND (reference sequence). This CDR3 is CASSIEVAGASGTQYF. CDR3 DNA: TGTGCCAGTAGTATAGAGGTTGCGGGAGCCAGTGGGACCCAGTACTTC. The variable domain in full, completed from reference TRBV19 and TRBJ2-5, reads DGGITQSPKYLFRKEGQNVTLSCEQNLNHDAMYWYRQDPGQGLRLIYYSQIVNDFQKGDIAEGYSVSREKKESFPLTVTSAQKNPTAFYLCASSIEVAGASGTQYFGPGTRLLVL.

The chain is built from TRBV6-2 or TRBV6-3 and TRBJ2-3; the match to TRBD1 covers 11 bases. The germline gives CDR1 MNHEY, CDR2 SVGEGT. Losses at the gene ends were 2 bases for V and 0 bases for J; bases not matched to a gene: 4. The CDR3 length is 17 residues. The CDR3 nucleotides are TGTGCCAGCAGTTACCGGACAGGGGGCGGTAGCACAGATACGCAGTATTTT. Its protein is CASSYRTGGGSTDTQYF.

A word on this clone: The junction differs from germline at one of its ends, possibly a read error. The chain uses TRBV15 and TRBJ2-5; TRBD2 is a possible D gene (6 bases). The germline V gene encodes CDR1 LNHNV and CDR2 YYDKDF (reference sequence). The CDR3 length is 14 residues. The CDR3 region is CATRRGLPQETQYF. CDR3 bases: TGTGCCACCAGAAGAGGACTACCGCAAGAGACCCAGTACTTC.

The gene calls are TRBV28 and TRBJ1-1; D unclear. The germline CDR1 and CDR2 sequences are MDHEN and SYDVKM. V was shortened by 3 bases and J by 1 base, with 15 bases between the two germline ends. The CDR3 has 16 residues. CDR3 in DNA: TGTGCCAGCAGTTTTAGATCTTTTCCAGGGAACACTGAAGCTTTCTTT. This translates into CASSFRSFPGNTEAFF.

The chain is built from TRBV28 and TRBJ2-5; D remains ambiguous. This CDR3 has 17 residues. V was clipped by 5 bases and J by 4 bases, with 23 bases between them. The germline gives CDR1 MDHEN, CDR2 SYDVKM. The DNA for the CDR3 is TGTGCCAGCAGTCTAGGCGTTTTCTCCGGCGGCGGAGAGACCCAGTACTTC. Its protein product is CASSLGVFSGGGETQYF.

This chain uses TRBV27 with TRBJ1-5; possible D gene TRBD1, 5 bases. V lost 3 bases and J lost 8, with 17 bases in between. Germline assignment: CDR1 MNHEY and CDR2 SMNVEV (reference sequence). The CDR3 covers 15 residues. CDR3 in DNA: TGTGCCAGCAGTTTTTCTCCGGGGGGTCGGGAGCCCCAGCATTTT. This encodes CASSFSPGGREPQHF.

This clone was observed a few times. The rearrangement joins TRBV30 to TRBJ1-5; D gene ambiguous. With 2 bases removed from V and 3 bases from J, the gap between germline ends came to 8 bases. Germline CDR1 reads GTSNPN; CDR2 reads SVGIG (reference sequence). The CDR3 sequence is 13 residues long. The CDR3 nucleotides read TGTGCCTGGAGTAACGGACTCAATCAGCCCCAGCATTTT. Residues: CAWSNGLNQPQHF.

The sample holds one count of this clone. This sequence joins TRBV12-3 or TRBV12-4 and TRBJ1-1; 11 bases are a match to TRBD1. This CDR3 comprises 13 residues. V gave up 6 bases and J gave up 7 bases; unmatched junction bases: 4. CDR3 protein: CASSRDRGFEAFF. In DNA form, the CDR3 reads TGTGCCAGCAGCCGGGACAGGGGGTTTGAAGCTTTCTTT.

This chain links TRBV2 with TRBJ2-1, with 8 positions matching TRBD2. With V trimmed by 5 bases and J by 7 bases, 10 bases remained unmatched. Germline V lookup: CDR1 SNHLY, CDR2 FYNNEI. This CDR3 contains 15 residues. The DNA for the CDR3 is TGTGCCAGCAGTCCCACTAGCGGCAACGGGAATGAGCAGTTCTTC. Its protein product is CASSPTSGNGNEQFF.

V and J are TRBV28 and TRBJ2-7, with 7 positions matching TRBD1. Germline CDR1 reads MDHEN; CDR2 reads SYDVKM. The CDR3 is 18 residues long. V shed 6 bases and J 1 base; nucleotides not matched to a gene: 18. The CDR3 sequence: CASSLSPGLGTASYEQYF. CDR3 coding DNA: TGTGCCAGCAGCCTTTCCCCGGGTTTAGGGACAGCTTCCTACGAGCAGTACTTC.

The V and J genes are TRBV9 and TRBJ2-1, with D possibly being TRBD2 (6 bases). The CDR3 is made up of 15 amino acids. With 4 bases removed from V and 7 bases from J, the gap between germline ends came to 18 bases. CDR1 SGDLS and CDR2 YYNGEE come from the germline V gene. In DNA, the CDR3 is TGTGCCAGCAGCCAATCCGGGACTCCATGGAATGAGCAGTTCTTC. This sequence encodes CASSQSGTPWNEQFF.

In its sample, this clone was seen a few times. V and J are TRBV9 and TRBJ2-5; maybe TRBD1 (6 bases). This CDR3 is 16 amino acids long. Trimming took off 5 bases at V and 5 bases at J, with 22 bases between the two ends. Germline V lookup: CDR1 SGDLS, CDR2 YYNGEE. The CDR3 reads CASSETGSRVGETQYF. The DNA for the CDR3 is TGTGCCAGCAGTGAGACAGGCTCGCGGGTGGGGGAGACCCAGTACTTC.

This clone was observed a single time. J is TRBJ1-3 and V is TRBV6-5; tentative D call: TRBD1 (5 bases). The CDR3 consists of 14 residues. Germline loops: CDR1 MNHEY, CDR2 SVGAGI. Trimming stripped 7 bases from V and 3 bases from J, with 13 bases between. This CDR3 reads CASTTPGGGNTIYF. The CDR3 DNA is TGTGCCAGCACTACGCCGGGGGGTGGAAACACCATATATTTT.